A single TCR beta chain is shown here with its context. Antigen unknown. Trimming took off 6 bases at V and 5 bases at J, with 10 bases between the two ends. Looked up from germline, CDR1 is SEHNR and CDR2 is FQNEAQ (reference sequence). This CDR3 is 13 amino acids long. PCR amplification relied on 60 Vbeta primers (plus 13 Jbeta primers). Assay used: immunoSEQ multiplex PCR; TCRdb lists only in-frame clones, some missing. The repertoire holds about 100,000 clones, with approximately 81% as singletons. The data stem from a study of cytomegalovirus exposure and HLA in healthy donors. The study, taken as a whole, reports: When analyzed later, a missense DCLRE1C variant was found to be linked to TCR beta V- and J-gene trimming.

This chain links TRBV7-9 with TRBJ2-2; possible D gene TRBD2, 5 bases. Sequenced input: PBMCs. The clonotype comes from a male donor in good health and CMV-seropositive. CDR3 sequence: CASRQSGTGELFF. The CDR3 DNA reads as TGTGCCAGCAGACAAAGCGGTACCGGGGAGCTGTTTTTT.